The 27 T cell receptor beta chains below were found in one sample sequenced in a study of metastatic and nonmetastatic thyroid tumors. TCRdb re-clonotyped the PCR reads through MiXCR. The sample shows under 40,000 clones, roughly 15% of them seen only once. All patients were treatment-naive before thyroid surgery. Sequenced material: blood. All receptors derive from a female donor with papillary thyroid cancer or a benign thyroid nodule (not recorded which). Some clones in this sample may be carry-over from other donors' samples.

This clone was counted at least ten times. This rearrangement joins TRBV6-1 to TRBJ1-5; 7 bases are shared with TRBD1. This CDR3 region has 14 residues. Looked up from germline, CDR1 is MNHNS and CDR2 is SASEGT. With V trimmed by 6 bases and J by 2 bases, 4 bases remained unmatched. CDR3 region: CASRIRGGNQPQHF. CDR3 sequence (DNA): TGTGCCAGCAGGATCAGGGGGGGCAATCAGCCCCAGCATTTT.

This clone was counted a few times. The V and J genes are TRBV6-2 or TRBV6-3 and TRBJ2-7, with 9 bases fitting TRBD2. The CDR3 totals 16 residues. CDR1 is MNHEY, CDR2 SVGEGT, per germline. After removal of 4 bases from V and 7 bases from J, the junction contained 14 bases not matched to a gene. DNA of the CDR3: TGTGCCAGCAGTTCACTCGGGCTAGCGGGGCCTGTAGAGCAGTACTTC. It codes for CASSSLGLAGPVEQYF.

This clone was seen ten or more times. Other DNA sequences within the sample encode an identical CDR3. V is TRBV11-2 and J is TRBJ2-7, with D perhaps TRBD2 (6 bases). Germline CDR1 SGHAT, CDR2 FQNNGV. The CDR3 spans 14 residues. The V end lost 4 bases, the J end lost 0 bases, and 10 bases lay between the germline ends. CDR3 DNA sequence: TGTGCCAGCAGCTCGGACGGGAGCTCCTACGAGCAGTACTTC. Translating it yields CASSSDGSSYEQYF.

This clone was observed many times. J is TRBJ2-5 and V is TRBV3-1; D is undetermined. Germline loops: CDR1 LGHDT, CDR2 YNNKEL (reference sequence). The CDR3 sequence is 13 residues long. V lost 4 bases, J lost 5 bases, and 11 bases lay in between. The CDR3 nucleotides are TGTGCCAGCAGCCCCCGGCAGCTGGAGACCCAGTACTTC. Translated: CASSPRQLETQYF.

By frequency in the sample, this clone is medium-sized (0.01 to 0.1%). This chain links TRBV6-1 with TRBJ1-2; a possible D gene is TRBD1 (5 bases). V gave up 10 bases and J gave up 0 bases, with 12 bases separating them. The CDR3 spans 13 residues. The germline V gene has CDR1 MNHNS and CDR2 SASEGT. CDR3 sequence: CATRDLTNYGYTF. In DNA, the CDR3 is TGTGCCACCCGGGACTTAACTAACTATGGCTACACCTTC.

V gene TRBV6-1 combines with J gene TRBJ2-1, with D tentatively TRBD1 (6 bases). The ends were cut back, 7 bases at V and 5 bases at J, with 18 bases in the middle. The CDR3 covers 15 residues. Germline-derived CDR1 and CDR2 are MNHNS and SASEGT. CDR3: CASTIRDRTDNEQFF. In DNA, the CDR3 is TGTGCCAGCACCATACGCGACAGGACTGACAATGAGCAGTTCTTC.

This clone was recorded many times. V usage is TRBV4-1 and J usage is TRBJ2-5; TRBD2 matches 10 bases. Looked up from germline, CDR1 is MGHRA and CDR2 is YSYEKL. The J segment lost 4 bases and the V segment lost 2 bases, leaving 7 bases of the junction unmatched. The CDR3 spans 16 residues. DNA for the CDR3: TGCGCCAGCAGCCAAAGAAGCGGGAGGGGGGGAGAGACCCAGTACTTC. Encoded protein: CASSQRSGRGGETQYF.

Many counts were recorded for this clone. The CDR3 loop is CASSSGTSFSTDTQYF. The CDR3 DNA follows: TGTGCCAGCAGCTCCGGGACTAGCTTTAGCACAGATACGCAGTATTTT. This rearrangement joins TRBV5-5 to TRBJ2-3; 9 nucleotides match TRBD2. Germline trimming cut 3 bases from V and 0 bases from J; bases unmatched to any gene: 5. This CDR3 is built from 16 residues. Germline CDR1 SGHKS, CDR2 YYEKEE (reference sequence).

The chain joins TRBV30 to TRBJ1-5; 7 nucleotides align to TRBD1. Losses at the gene ends were 2 bases for V and 5 bases for J; bases not matched to a gene: 3. This CDR3 comprises 13 residues. Germline V CDR1 and CDR2: GTSNPN, SVGIG (reference sequence). The CDR3 region is CAWSITGDQPQHF. The CDR3 DNA follows: TGTGCCTGGAGTATAACAGGGGATCAGCCCCAGCATTTT. Together with reference TRBV30 and TRBJ1-5, the CDR3 gives the full variable domain: SQTIHQWPATLVQPVGSPLSLECTVEGTSNPNLYWYRQAAGRGLQLLFYSVGIGQISSEVPQNLSASRPQDRQFILSSKKLLLSDSGFYLCAWSITGDQPQHFGDGTRLSIL.

This clone came up a few times. The chain combines TRBV15 with TRBJ2-7; TRBD1 matches 8 bases. CDR1 and CDR2 from the germline V gene are LNHNV and YYDKDF (reference sequence). V shed 3 bases and J 2 bases; nucleotides not matched to a gene: 6. The CDR3 loop spans 15 amino acids. DNA for the CDR3: TGTGCCACCAGCAGTGGGACAGGAGACCCCTACGAGCAGTACTTC. Translation gives CATSSGTGDPYEQYF.

This clone was seen more than once but under ten times. It is unclear where the CDR3 begins or ends on the DNA, so no DNA is shown, and the CDR3 is as TCRdb lists it. Other DNA variants within this sample encode the same CDR3. J is TRBJ2-6 and V is TRBV29-1. CDR1 and CDR2 (germline): SQVTM, ANQGSEA. Including both end residues, the CDR3 is 16 amino acids long. CDR3 protein: CSVGGGNPSGANVLTF.

This clone has ten or more counts. CDR3 nucleotides: TGTGCCAGCAGCGAGACAGGGGGCGCGAGGGTCGAGCAGTACTTC. Amino acid sequence: CASSETGGARVEQYF. The chain links TRBV11-3 to TRBJ2-7; 10 nucleotides match TRBD1. Germline V lookup: CDR1 SGHNT, CDR2 YENEEA. V dropped 5 bases and J dropped 6; count of bases not matched to a gene: 10. The CDR3 contains 15 residues. Drawing the rest from reference TRBV11-3 and TRBJ2-7, the complete variable domain is EAGVVQSPRYKIIEKKQPVAFWCNPISGHNTLYWYLQNLGQGPELLIRYENEEAVDDSQLPKDRFSAERLKGVDSTLKIQPAELGDSAVYLCASSETGGARVEQYFGPGTRLTVT.

In this sample, this clone turned up many times. The genes are TRBV28 and TRBJ2-7, with a possible D match to TRBD1 (5 bases). Germline V lookup: CDR1 MDHEN, CDR2 SYDVKM. CDR3 length equals 15 residues. The V end was cut by 2 bases, the J end by 2 bases, with 13 bases between. The CDR3 spells CASSLEVTEPYEQYF. The CDR3 region has the DNA TGTGCCAGCAGTTTAGAGGTGACAGAGCCCTACGAGCAGTACTTC.

There are a few counts of this clone. This may stem from a read error, because a much larger clone lies one nucleotide away. This sample includes further DNA sequences coding for the same CDR3. The chain carries TRBV28 and TRBJ2-4, with 8 bases matching TRBD2. CDR1 is MDHEN and CDR2 is SYDVKM in the germline V gene. This CDR3 has 13 residues. Unmatched junction bases numbered 5, after V lost 6 bases and J lost 7 bases. The CDR3 DNA reads as TGTGCCAGCAGCCCCCCGGGGGGGAACATTCAGTACTTC. Its protein is CASSPPGGNIQYF. The variable domain in full, with the rest retrieved from reference TRBV28 and TRBJ2-4, is DVKVTQSSRYLVKRTGEKVFLECVQDMDHENMFWYRQDPGLGLRLIYFSYDVKMKEKGDIPEGYSVSREKKERFSLILESASTNQTSMYLCASSPPGGNIQYFGAGTRLSVL.

Only a few counts were recorded for this clone. The chain combines TRBV27 with TRBJ2-7; either TRBD1 or TRBD2 may supply D (5 bases each). Germline-derived CDR1 and CDR2 are MNHEY and SMNVEV (reference sequence). This CDR3 spans 14 amino acids. Trimming left V 6 bases short and J 6 bases short, with 18 bases between. For the CDR3, the DNA is TGTGCCAGCAGACCATGGGGGATCATCTGCGAGCAGTACTTC. It yields the protein CASRPWGIICEQYF.

Notes on this clone: A single base separates this from a much larger clone, so it may be a read error. The chain has TRBV10-3 and TRBJ2-5, with a weak D call TRBD2 (5 bases). Trimming took off 11 bases at V and 4 bases at J, with 17 bases between the two ends. Germline CDR1 is ENHRY and CDR2 is SYGVKD. This CDR3 spans 13 amino acids. CDR3 protein: CAGRTGWAETQYF. The DNA for the CDR3 is TGTGCCGGCCGGACGGGATGGGCAGAGACCCAGTACTTC.

This clone was counted only a few times. V usage is TRBV6-1 and J usage is TRBJ2-7, with D perhaps matching TRBD2 (5 bases). From germline, CDR1 is MNHNS and CDR2 SASEGT. The CDR3 is 15 residues long. V was trimmed by 7 bases and J by 5 bases, leaving 21 bases between them. The CDR3 region has the DNA TGTGCCAGCATCCCTCCGGGTGGAGGAGCGCACGAGCAGTACTTC. Residues: CASIPPGGGAHEQYF.

In this sample, this clone is medium-sized. The chain is built from TRBV6-1 and TRBJ1-3, with 8 bases that match TRBD1. The ends lost 8 bases at V and 2 bases at J; junction bases unmatched: 8. Germline loops: CDR1 MNHNS, CDR2 SASEGT. CDR3 length equals 15 residues. The CDR3 region is CASRPGGRTGNTIYF. The DNA for the CDR3 is TGTGCCAGCCGCCCAGGGGGCAGGACTGGAAACACCATATATTTT.

This clone was counted at least ten times. CDR3 residues: CASSTPWPSYEKLFF. The CDR3 DNA is TGTGCCAGTAGCACCCCGTGGCCTTCCTATGAAAAACTGTTTTTT. V usage is TRBV19 and J usage is TRBJ1-4; D gene unclear. V lost 6 bases to trimming and J lost 6 bases, with 17 bases between them. CDR1 is LNHDA, CDR2 SQIVND, per germline (reference sequence). The CDR3 is 15 amino acids.

The rearrangement links TRBV7-8 to TRBJ1-2, with D possibly being TRBD1 (6 bases). Germline V gives CDR1 SGHVS, CDR2 FQNEAQ. This CDR3 region has 17 residues. With 0 bases removed from V and 4 bases from J, the gap between germline ends came to 18 bases. The CDR3 DNA reads TGTGCCAGCAGCTTAGCGCGGGGGCCCGGAGCCGTCTATGGCTACACCTTC. It specifies CASSLARGPGAVYGYTF.

This clone was recorded many times. V usage is TRBV28 and J usage is TRBJ2-1, with D perhaps matching TRBD2 (6 bases). The CDR3 is made up of 14 amino acids. Germline-derived CDR1 and CDR2 are MDHEN and SYDVKM. With 3 bases removed from V and 4 bases from J, the gap between germline ends came to 10 bases. In DNA form, the CDR3 reads TGTGCCAGCAGTTTGGCGGGACCGTACAATGAGCAGTTCTTC. It encodes CASSLAGPYNEQFF.

The table lists this clone with many counts. The V gene is TRBV18, the J gene TRBJ1-2, with 9 bases that match TRBD1. CDR3 size: 14 residues. Losses at the gene ends were 5 bases for V and 4 bases for J; bases not matched to a gene: 5. Germline CDR1 KGHSH, CDR2 LQKENI. CDR3 region: CASSGTGRLYGYTF. The CDR3 bases are TGTGCCAGCTCAGGGACAGGGCGACTCTATGGCTACACCTTC.

By sample fraction, this clone is medium-sized. This chain joins TRBV20-1 and TRBJ2-7; 9 bases align to TRBD1. CDR3 length equals 15 residues. The germline gives CDR1 DFQATT, CDR2 SNEGSKA (reference sequence). Losses at the gene ends were 3 bases for V and 7 bases for J; bases not matched to a gene: 13. Here the CDR3 reads CSARAGQGPGGEQYF. The CDR3 DNA follows: TGCAGTGCTAGGGCGGGACAGGGCCCGGGGGGAGAGCAGTACTTC.

This clone was recorded many times. The genes are TRBV6-1 and TRBJ2-2; D unresolved. V was clipped by 6 bases and J by 8 bases, with 16 bases between them. The CDR3 has 14 residues. Germline values: CDR1 MNHNS, CDR2 SASEGT. The CDR3 sequence is CASSRTPGVGELFF. The CDR3 bases are TGTGCCAGCAGCAGGACCCCCGGCGTTGGGGAGCTGTTTTTT.

This clone has a count of ten or more. The chain is built from TRBV6-4 and TRBJ2-2; 8 positions match TRBD2. J was trimmed by 3 bases and V by 3 bases; bases with no gene match: 0. Germline assignment: CDR1 MRHNA and CDR2 SNTAGT. CDR3 length equals 14 residues. CDR3 nucleotide sequence: TGTGCCAGCAGTGAAGCGGGAGACACCGGGGAGCTGTTTTTT. Translating gives CASSEAGDTGELFF.

This clone was seen many times. The chain has TRBV7-2 and TRBJ1-1, with D possibly being TRBD1 (6 bases). This CDR3 comprises 15 residues. Between the trimmed V and J ends, which lost 4 bases and 13 bases, there was a span of 25 bases. CDR1 and CDR2 from the germline V gene are SGHTA and FQGNSA. CDR3 coding DNA: TGTGCCAGCAGCTCTGGGGGGGGCGTTCGGAGCCCCATTTTCTTT. It translates to CASSSGGGVRSPIFF. The full variable domain, in which reference TRBV7-2 and TRBJ1-1 provide the parts outside the CDR3, is GAGVSQSPSNKVTEKGKDVELRCDPISGHTALYWYRQSLGQGLEFLIYFQGNSAPDKSGLPSDRFSAERTGGSVSTLTIQRTQQEDSAVYLCASSSGGGVRSPIFFGQGTRLTVV.

This clone showed up many times. Just one base apart from a much larger clone, this may be a read error. V is TRBV11-1 and J is TRBJ2-1, with 9 bases matching TRBD2. The CDR3 runs to 16 residues. V lost 5 bases, J lost 6 bases, and 11 bases stayed unmatched. Germline CDR1 and CDR2: SGHAT and FQDESV (reference sequence). The CDR3 reads CASSQARLAEINEQFF. The CDR3 bases are TGTGCCAGCAGCCAGGCGAGACTAGCGGAAATCAATGAGCAGTTCTTC. Full variable domain (rest looked up from reference TRBV11-1 and TRBJ2-1): EAEVAQSPRYKITEKSQAVAFWCDPISGHATLYWYRQILGQGPELLVQFQDESVVDDSQLPKDRFSAERLKGVDSTLKIQPAELGDSAMYLCASSQARLAEINEQFFGPGTRLTVL.